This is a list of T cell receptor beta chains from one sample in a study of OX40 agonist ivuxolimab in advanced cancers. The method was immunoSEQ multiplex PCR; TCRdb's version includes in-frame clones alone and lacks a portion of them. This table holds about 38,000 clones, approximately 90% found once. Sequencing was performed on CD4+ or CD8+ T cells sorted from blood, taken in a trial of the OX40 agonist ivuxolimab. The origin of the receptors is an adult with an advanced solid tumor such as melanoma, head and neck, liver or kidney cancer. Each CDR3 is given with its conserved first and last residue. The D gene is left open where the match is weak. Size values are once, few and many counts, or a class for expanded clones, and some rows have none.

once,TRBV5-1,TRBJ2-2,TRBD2,CASSLGGEIRNTGELFF,TGCGCCAGCAGCCTCGGGGGGGAAATTCGCAACACCGGGGAGCTGTTTTTT
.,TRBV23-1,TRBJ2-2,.,CASSQSSTNTGELFF,TGCGCCAGCAGTCAATCTTCGACAAACACCGGGGAGCTGTTTTTT
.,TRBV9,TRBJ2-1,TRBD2,CASSSGGGYNEQFF,TGTGCCAGCAGCTCGGGGGGAGGGTACAATGAGCAGTTCTTC
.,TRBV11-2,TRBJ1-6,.,CASSLGAPGAGAPLHF,TGTGCCAGCAGCTTGGGGGCCCCAGGGGCCGGGGCACCCCTCCACTTT
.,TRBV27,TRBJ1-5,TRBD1,CASRSTGESNQPQHF,TGTGCCAGCAGATCGACAGGGGAGAGCAATCAGCCCCAGCATTTT
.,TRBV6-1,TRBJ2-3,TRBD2,CASSVWTSGGRDTDTQYF,TGTGCCAGCAGTGTTTGGACTAGCGGGGGGCGAGACACAGATACGCAGTATTTT
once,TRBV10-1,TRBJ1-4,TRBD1,CASSARTGDEKLFF,TGCGCCAGCAGTGCCCGGACAGGGGACGAAAAACTGTTTTTT
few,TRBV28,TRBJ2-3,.,CASSKPGGRTDTQYF,TGTGCCAGCAGTAAACCGGGGGGCCGCACAGATACGCAGTATTTT
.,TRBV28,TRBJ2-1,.,CASSLGPSSYNEQFF,TGTGCCAGCAGTCTCGGACCTAGCTCCTACAATGAGCAGTTCTTC
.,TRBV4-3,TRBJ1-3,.,CASSQWGDFSGNTIYF,TGCGCCAGCAGCCAATGGGGGGACTTCTCTGGAAACACCATATATTTT
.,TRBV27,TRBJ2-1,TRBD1,CASSLGQYNEQFF,TGTGCCAGCAGTTTGGGACAGTACAATGAGCAGTTCTTC
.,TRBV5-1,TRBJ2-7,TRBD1,CASSSKTGPSYEQYF,TGCGCCAGCAGCTCAAAGACAGGGCCCTCCTACGAGCAGTACTTC